This T cell receptor beta chain was sequenced for a study of blood T cell repertoires in COVID-19. Whole-study context: There were acute and convalescent COVID-19 samples, and they came from the United States, Italy and Spain.

CDR3 length: 14 residues. Trimming cost V 3 bases and J 8 bases, with 17 bases left between them. Looked up from germline, CDR1 is SGDLS and CDR2 is YYNGEE. During active infection, Seattle patients enrolled and were then monitored through disease. Original analysis: For nucleated cells, counts were estimated from reference gene primer amplification. TCRdb's table, derived via immunoSEQ multiplex PCR, lists solely in-frame clones and lacks some. V and J calls and clone size are given by that table; D and trimming were obtained from the DNA. The sample contains 250,000 to 350,000 clones, around 82% of which appear only once.

The sequence derives from a human donor with COVID-19, enrolled during active disease. The donor label of this sample is uncertain. The gene calls are TRBV9 and TRBJ1-2; possible D gene TRBD1, 6 bases. Sequenced sample: peripheral blood. The CDR3 DNA reads TGTGCCAGCAGCGGTGGAACAGGGAATCTCGGCTACACCTTC. Protein sequence: CASSGGTGNLGYTF.